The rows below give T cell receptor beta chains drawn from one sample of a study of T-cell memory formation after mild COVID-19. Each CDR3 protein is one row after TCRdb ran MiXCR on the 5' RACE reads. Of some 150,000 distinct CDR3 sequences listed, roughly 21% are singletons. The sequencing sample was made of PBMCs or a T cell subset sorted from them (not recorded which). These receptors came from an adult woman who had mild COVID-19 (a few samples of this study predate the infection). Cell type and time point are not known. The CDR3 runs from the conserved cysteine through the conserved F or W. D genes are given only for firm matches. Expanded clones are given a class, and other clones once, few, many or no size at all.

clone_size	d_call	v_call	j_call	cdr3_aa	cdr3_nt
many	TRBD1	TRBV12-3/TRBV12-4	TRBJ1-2	CASSPMTGNYGYTF	TGTGCCAGCAGTCCGATGACAGGGAACTATGGCTACACCTTC
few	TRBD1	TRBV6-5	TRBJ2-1	CASYDRDNNEQFF	TGTGCCAGCTATGACAGGGATAACAATGAGCAGTTCTTC
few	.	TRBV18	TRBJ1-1	CASSPFRVNTEAFF	TGTGCCAGCTCACCGTTTAGGGTGAACACTGAAGCTTTCTTT
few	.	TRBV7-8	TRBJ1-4	CASSLGAGTTDEKLFF	TGTGCCAGCAGCTTAGGAGCCGGGACAACGGATGAAAAACTGTTTTTT
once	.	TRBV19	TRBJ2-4	CASSIRGAKNIQYF	TGTGCCAGTAGTATCCGTGGGGCCAAAAACATTCAGTACTTC
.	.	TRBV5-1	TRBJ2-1	CASSLDGLNEQFF	TGCGCCAGCAGCTTGGATGGTTTAAATGAGCAGTTCTTC
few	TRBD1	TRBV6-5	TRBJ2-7	CASIPTGTGFYEQYF	TGTGCCAGCATCCCTACCGGGACAGGGTTCTACGAGCAGTACTTC
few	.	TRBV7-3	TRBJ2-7	CASSSARGEQYF	TGTGCCAGCAGCTCCGCAAGAGGCGAGCAGTACTTC
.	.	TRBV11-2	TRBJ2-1	CASAHGNEQFF	TGTGCCAGCGCCCACGGAAATGAGCAGTTCTTC
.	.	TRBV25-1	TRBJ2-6	CASSGSPGSSGANVLTF	TGTGCCAGCAGTGGATCTCCGGGGAGCTCTGGGGCCAACGTCCTGACTTTC
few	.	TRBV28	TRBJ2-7	CASSVRGNEQYF	TGTGCCAGCAGTGTCAGGGGTAACGAGCAGTACTTC
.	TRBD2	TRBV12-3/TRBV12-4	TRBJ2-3	CASSFPSGGSTDTQYF	TGTGCCAGCAGTTTTCCTAGCGGGGGGTCCACAGATACGCAGTATTTT
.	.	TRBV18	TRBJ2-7	CASSPLKTRLGYEQYF	TGTGCCAGCTCACCCCTGAAAACTCGGTTGGGGTACGAGCAGTACTTC
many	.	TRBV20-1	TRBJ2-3	CRVYSGSSTDTQYF	TGCAGAGTCTATTCAGGGTCTAGCACAGATACGCAGTATTTT
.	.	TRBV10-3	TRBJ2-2	CAISSSFAGELFF	TGTGCCATCAGTTCCTCTTTCGCCGGGGAGCTGTTTTTT
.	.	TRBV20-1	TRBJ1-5	CSARARGPAGQPQHF	TGCAGTGCTAGAGCCAGGGGACCCGCCGGGCAGCCCCAGCATTTT
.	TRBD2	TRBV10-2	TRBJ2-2	CASSESLLAGDSGELFF	TGCGCCAGCAGTGAGTCCTTACTAGCGGGAGATTCCGGGGAGCTGTTTTTT
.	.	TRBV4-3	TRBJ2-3	CASSQDVVAASTDTQYF	TGCGCCAGCAGCCAAGATGTAGTAGCGGCTAGCACAGATACGCAGTATTTT
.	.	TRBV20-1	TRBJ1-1	CSASTRIPRAFF	TGCAGTGCCAGCACAAGGATCCCGAGGGCTTTCTTT
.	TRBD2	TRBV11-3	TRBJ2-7	CASSLEVVVAGSNYEQYF	TGTGCCAGCAGCTTAGAGGTTGTAGTAGCGGGATCGAATTACGAGCAGTACTTC